One sample yielded the 17 T cell receptor beta chains listed below, sequenced in a study of cytomegalovirus exposure and HLA in healthy donors. This PCR relied on a set of 60 Vbeta primers and 13 Jbeta primers. Clones were sequenced by immunoSEQ multiplex PCR, and TCRdb holds only the in-frame ones, with some missing. The sample records fewer than 90,000 clones, about 80% being singletons. Material for sequencing was PBMCs. The receptor set was obtained from a male donor in good health and CMV-seronegative.

The chain couples TRBV6-5 to TRBJ1-2, with TRBD1 as a possible D gene (5 bases). From germline, CDR1 is MNHEY and CDR2 SVGAGI. CDR3 length equals 14 residues. V was shortened by 0 bases and J by 8 bases, with 13 bases between the two germline ends. The CDR3 is CASSYSIRRGGYTF. Here the CDR3 DNA reads TGTGCCAGCAGTTACTCCATTCGAAGGGGCGGCTACACCTTC.

This sequence joins TRBV4-3 and TRBJ2-1; TRBD1 matches 7 bases. CDR1 and CDR2 (germline): LGHNA, YSLEER. Unmatched junction bases numbered 8, after V lost 0 bases and J lost 3 bases. The CDR3 contains 17 residues. The CDR3 sequence is CASSQEGTGAGYNEQFF. CDR3 coding DNA: TGCGCCAGCAGCCAAGAAGGAACAGGGGCGGGCTACAATGAGCAGTTCTTC.

V and J are TRBV7-2 and TRBJ2-3, with 8 nucleotides matching TRBD2. The trim removed 4 bases at V and 2 bases at J, leaving 2 bases unmatched. Germline values: CDR1 SGHTA, CDR2 FQGNSA. The CDR3 covers 14 residues. The chain's CDR3 is CASSSGGVTDTQYF. The CDR3 bases are TGTGCCAGCAGCTCCGGGGGGGTCACAGATACGCAGTATTTT.

The V gene is TRBV7-3, the J gene TRBJ2-1; 9 bases agree with TRBD1. The CDR3 length is 13 residues. Trimming at V came to 6 bases and at J to 5 bases, leaving 2 bases not matched to a gene. Germline values: CDR1 SGHTA, CDR2 FQGTGA. CDR3 DNA sequence: TGTGCCAGCAGTGGGACAGGGAACAATGAGCAGTTCTTC. It encodes CASSGTGNNEQFF.

J is TRBJ2-5 and V is TRBV10-3; 10 bases align to TRBD2. V was pared by 10 bases and J by 2 bases, with 16 bases of the junction left unmatched. Germline CDR1 ENHRY, CDR2 SYGVKD. This CDR3 spans 17 amino acids. The CDR3 coding sequence is TGTGCCACCGAGGCTGCTAGCGGGAGAGGGGATCAAGAGACCCAGTACTTC. Protein: CATEAASGRGDQETQYF.

The rearrangement uses TRBV5-1 and TRBJ2-7; maybe TRBD1 (6 bases). This CDR3 is built from 15 residues. Trimming cost V 0 bases and J 0 bases, with 10 bases left between them. In germline, CDR1 is SGHRS, CDR2 YFSETQ. CDR3 DNA sequence: TGCGCCAGCAGCTTGGGCAGGGGCCTCTCCTACGAGCAGTACTTC. Its translation is CASSLGRGLSYEQYF.

This sequence joins TRBV5-1 and TRBJ2-5; TRBD2 is a possible D gene (5 bases). Per germline, CDR1 SGHRS and CDR2 YFSETQ. Trimming stripped 4 bases from V and 6 bases from J, with 13 bases between. The CDR3 sequence is 13 residues long. The CDR3, as DNA: TGCGCCAGCAGCACCACTAGGAGGAAGACCCAGTACTTC. Protein product: CASSTTRRKTQYF.

V is TRBV9 and J is TRBJ1-1; weak D call: TRBD1 (5 bases). The CDR3 extends over 18 amino acids. V lost 4 bases and J lost 5, with 27 bases in between. CDR1 is SGDLS, CDR2 YYNGEE, per germline. CDR3 sequence: CASSSSTPTRGRGTEAFF. CDR3 sequence (DNA): TGTGCCAGCAGCTCATCAACACCCACAAGGGGCCGGGGGACTGAAGCTTTCTTT.

This sequence joins TRBV11-2 and TRBJ2-4; D gene ambiguous. CDR3 length: 15 amino acids. The germline gives CDR1 SGHAT, CDR2 FQNNGV. Between the trimmed V and J ends, which lost 0 bases and 2 bases, there was a span of 8 bases. This CDR3 is CASSLDPGTKNIQYF. Written as DNA, the CDR3 is TGTGCCAGCAGCTTAGATCCAGGAACCAAAAACATTCAGTACTTC.

The chain links TRBV16 to TRBJ1-2; D gene uncertain. This CDR3 spans 12 amino acids. Trimming took off 0 bases at V and 6 bases at J, with 5 bases between the two ends. Germline V CDR1 and CDR2: KGHSY, FQNENV. In nucleotides, the CDR3 is TGTGCCAGCAGCCAATCCGAGGATGGCTACACCTTC. Translation: CASSQSEDGYTF.

The chain's CDR3 is CASSLSGDYGYTF. CDR3 DNA: TGCGCCAGCAGCTTGTCAGGGGACTATGGCTACACCTTC. The chain combines TRBV5-1 with TRBJ1-2; D is perhaps TRBD1 (6 bases). V was trimmed by 1 base and J by 3 bases, leaving 7 bases between them. CDR1 and CDR2 (germline): SGHRS, YFSETQ. The CDR3 has 13 amino acids.

The rearrangement links TRBV7-2 to TRBJ2-7; D remains unclear. The CDR3 is made up of 17 amino acids. Germline assignment: CDR1 SGHTA and CDR2 FQGNSA. V was trimmed by 5 bases and J by 2 bases, leaving 22 bases between them. Here the CDR3 DNA reads TGTGCCAGCAGCCACCTAGGTGGGTCCGCTGAGACCTACGAGCAGTACTTC. Encoded protein: CASSHLGGSAETYEQYF.

The chain uses TRBV21-1 and TRBJ2-5; no DNA check was done on the table's D call, TRBD2. The DNA matches TRBJ2-7 better at its end, which makes the J call doubtful. TRBV21-1 has pseudogene status. The CDR3 spans 17 residues. In DNA, the CDR3 is TGTGCCAGCAGCAACTTAAGACTAGCGGGGGAGACCTACGAGCAGTACTTC. This translates into CASSNLRLAGETYEQYF.

The rearrangement uses TRBV7-9 and TRBJ1-2; D possibly corresponds to TRBD1 (6 bases). V dropped 3 bases and J dropped 4 bases, with 15 bases sitting between them. Germline CDR1 reads SEHNR; CDR2 reads FQNEAQ (reference sequence). The CDR3 has 15 amino acids. The CDR3: CASSFGDTYPYGYTF. In nucleotides, the CDR3 is TGTGCCAGCAGCTTTGGGGACACGTACCCCTATGGCTACACCTTC.

The gene calls are TRBV30 and TRBJ1-2, with D possibly matching TRBD1 (5 bases). V dropped 2 bases and J dropped 3 bases, with 13 bases sitting between them. The CDR3 length is 14 residues. The germline V gene encodes CDR1 GTSNPN and CDR2 SVGIG (reference sequence). CDR3 sequence reads: CAWSQGTLDYGYTF. The CDR3 DNA reads TGTGCCTGGAGTCAGGGCACCCTAGACTATGGCTACACCTTC.

The gene calls are TRBV10-1 and TRBJ2-2; tentatively, D is TRBD2 (5 bases). Germline V CDR1 and CDR2: WNHNN, SYGVQD (reference sequence). V lost 7 bases to trimming and J lost 5 bases, with 11 bases between them. This CDR3 is 13 amino acids long. CDR3 in amino acids: CASTRTVTGELFF. CDR3 DNA: TGCGCCAGCACCCGGACTGTAACCGGGGAGCTGTTTTTT.

The chain recombines TRBV30 with TRBJ1-2; D remains ambiguous. Germline V lookup: CDR1 GTSNPN, CDR2 SVGIG (reference sequence). This CDR3 has 15 amino acids. The V end was cut by 4 bases, the J end by 4 bases, with 19 bases between. CDR3 loop: CAWTRRAADFYGYTF. CDR3 nucleotide sequence: TGTGCCTGGACTAGGAGGGCGGCGGACTTCTATGGCTACACCTTC.